This entry describes one TCR beta chain. Its antigen is unidentified. The data belong to a study of graft-versus-host responses after intestinal transplantation. Study in general: Recipients were given multivisceral, liver-intestinal, or isolated intestinal transplants. The recipients all started with anti-thymocyte globulin induction and then took tacrolimus and steroids for 3 to 4 years. Findings of the study overall: Graft-donor T cell macrochimerism coincided with high graft-versus-host to host-versus-graft clonal ratios in allografts.

Germline loops: CDR1 MNHEY, CDR2 SMNVEV (reference sequence). Trimming shortened V by 5 bases and J by 2 bases, and 19 bases separated the two germline ends. The CDR3 is 16 amino acids. TCRdb keeps only in-frame clones here, not all; method: immunoSEQ multiplex PCR. The sample has about 90,000 clones, roughly 92% seen once. The chain couples TRBV27 to TRBJ2-7, with a weak D call TRBD2 (6 bases). Specimen: unstimulated CD4+ T cells sorted from spleen or lymph node cells, collected before intestinal transplant. The TCR was taken from a human donor who received an intestinal transplant. CDR3 amino acids: CASSPDGVAETYEQYF. The CDR3 DNA reads as TGTGCCAGCAGTCCGGATGGAGTAGCGGAGACCTACGAGCAGTACTTC.